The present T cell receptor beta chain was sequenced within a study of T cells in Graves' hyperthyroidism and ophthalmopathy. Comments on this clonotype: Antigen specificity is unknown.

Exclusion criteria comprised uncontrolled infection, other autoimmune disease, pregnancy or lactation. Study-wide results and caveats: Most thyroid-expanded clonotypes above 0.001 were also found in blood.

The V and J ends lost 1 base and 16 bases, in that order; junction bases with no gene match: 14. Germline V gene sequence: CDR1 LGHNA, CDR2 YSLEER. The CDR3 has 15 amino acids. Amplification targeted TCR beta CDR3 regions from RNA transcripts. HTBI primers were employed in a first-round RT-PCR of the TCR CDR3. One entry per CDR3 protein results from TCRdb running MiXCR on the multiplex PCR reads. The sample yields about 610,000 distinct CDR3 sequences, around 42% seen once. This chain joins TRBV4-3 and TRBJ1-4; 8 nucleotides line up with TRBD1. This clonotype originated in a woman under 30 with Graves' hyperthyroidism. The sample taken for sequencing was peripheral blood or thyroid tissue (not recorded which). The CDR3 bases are TGCGCCAGCAGCCAAGGGGGAACAGGGGGTGAGAACCCGTTTTTT. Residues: CASSQGGTGGENPFF.